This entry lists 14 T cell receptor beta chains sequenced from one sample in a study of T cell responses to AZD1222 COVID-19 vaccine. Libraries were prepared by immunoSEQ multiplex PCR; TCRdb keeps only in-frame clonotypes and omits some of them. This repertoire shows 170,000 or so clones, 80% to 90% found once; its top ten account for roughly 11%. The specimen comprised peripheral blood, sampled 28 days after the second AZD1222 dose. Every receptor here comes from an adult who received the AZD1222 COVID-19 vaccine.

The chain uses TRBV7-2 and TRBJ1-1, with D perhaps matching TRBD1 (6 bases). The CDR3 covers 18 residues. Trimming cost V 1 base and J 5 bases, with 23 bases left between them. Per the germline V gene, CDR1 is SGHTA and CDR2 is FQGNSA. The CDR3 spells CASSLGGGRPRRGTEAFF. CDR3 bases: TGTGCCAGCAGCTTAGGGGGTGGCCGCCCGCGGAGGGGGACTGAAGCTTTCTTT.

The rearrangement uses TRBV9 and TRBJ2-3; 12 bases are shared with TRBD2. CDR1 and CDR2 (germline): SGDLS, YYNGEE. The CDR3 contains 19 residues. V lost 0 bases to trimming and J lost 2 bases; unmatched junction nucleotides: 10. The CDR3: CASSVAPLTSGGSTDTQYF. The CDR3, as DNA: TGTGCCAGCAGCGTAGCACCCCTGACTAGCGGGGGATCCACAGATACGCAGTATTTT.

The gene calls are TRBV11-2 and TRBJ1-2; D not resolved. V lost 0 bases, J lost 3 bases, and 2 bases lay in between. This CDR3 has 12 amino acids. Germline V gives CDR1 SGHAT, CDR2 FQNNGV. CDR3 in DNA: TGTGCCAGCAGCTTAGACCACTATGGCTACACCTTC. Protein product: CASSLDHYGYTF. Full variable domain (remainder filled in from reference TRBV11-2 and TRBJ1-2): EAGVAQSPRYKIIEKRQSVAFWCNPISGHATLYWYQQILGQGPKLLIQFQNNGVVDDSQLPKDRFSAERLKGVDSTLKIQPAKLEDSAVYLCASSLDHYGYTFGSGTRLTVV.

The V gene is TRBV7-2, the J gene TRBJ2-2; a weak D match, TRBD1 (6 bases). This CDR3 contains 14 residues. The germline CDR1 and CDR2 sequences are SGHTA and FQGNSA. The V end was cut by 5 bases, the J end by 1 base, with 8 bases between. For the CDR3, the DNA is TGTGCCAGCAGCGTGACAGGGAACACCGGGGAGCTGTTTTTT. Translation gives CASSVTGNTGELFF. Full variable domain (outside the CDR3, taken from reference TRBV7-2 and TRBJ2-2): GAGVSQSPSNKVTEKGKDVELRCDPISGHTALYWYRQSLGQGLEFLIYFQGNSAPDKSGLPSDRFSAERTGGSVSTLTIQRTQQEDSAVYLCASSVTGNTGELFFGEGSRLTVL.

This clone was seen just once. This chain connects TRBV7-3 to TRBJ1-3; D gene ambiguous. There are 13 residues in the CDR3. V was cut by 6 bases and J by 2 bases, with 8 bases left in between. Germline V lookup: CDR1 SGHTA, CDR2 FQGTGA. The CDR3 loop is CASSPGPGNTIYF. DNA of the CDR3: TGTGCCAGCAGTCCCGGGCCTGGAAACACCATATATTTT. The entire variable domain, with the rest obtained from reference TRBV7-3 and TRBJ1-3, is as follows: GAGVSQTPSNKVTEKGKYVELRCDPISGHTALYWYRQSLGQGPEFLIYFQGTGAADDSGLPNDRFFAVRPEGSVSTLKIQRTERGDSAVYLCASSPGPGNTIYFGEGSWLTVV.

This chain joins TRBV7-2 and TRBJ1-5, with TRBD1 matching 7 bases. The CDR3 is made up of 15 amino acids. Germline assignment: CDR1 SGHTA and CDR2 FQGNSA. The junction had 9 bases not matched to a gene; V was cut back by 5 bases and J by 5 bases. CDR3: CASSPSGGGDQPQHF. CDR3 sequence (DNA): TGTGCCAGCAGCCCATCAGGGGGGGGCGATCAGCCCCAGCATTTT.

The CDR3 DNA reads TGTGCCAGCAGCCTCACGGACCGGGACGTTTCCTACGAGCAGTACTTC. Translating gives CASSLTDRDVSYEQYF. The chain joins TRBV6-2 or TRBV6-3 to TRBJ2-7, with D perhaps TRBD1 or TRBD2 (5 bases each). V was trimmed by 6 bases and J by 1 base, leaving 19 bases between them. The CDR3 is made up of 16 amino acids. The V gene's germline CDR1 is MNHEY and CDR2 SVGEGT.

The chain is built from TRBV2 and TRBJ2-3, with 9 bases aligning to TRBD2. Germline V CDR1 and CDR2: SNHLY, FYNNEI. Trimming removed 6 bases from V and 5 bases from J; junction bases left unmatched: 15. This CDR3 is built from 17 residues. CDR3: CASRPWASGVLGDTQYF. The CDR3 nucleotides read TGTGCCAGCAGGCCCTGGGCTAGCGGGGTCTTAGGAGATACGCAGTATTTT.

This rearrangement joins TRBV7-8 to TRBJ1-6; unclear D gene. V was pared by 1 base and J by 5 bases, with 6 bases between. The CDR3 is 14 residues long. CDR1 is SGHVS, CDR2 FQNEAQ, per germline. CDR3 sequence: CASSLGQDNSPLHF. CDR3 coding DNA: TGTGCCAGCAGCTTAGGTCAGGATAATTCACCCCTCCACTTT. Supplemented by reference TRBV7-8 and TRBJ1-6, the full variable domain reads GAGVSQSPRYKVAKRGQDVALRCDPISGHVSLFWYQQALGQGPEFLTYFQNEAQLDKSGLPSDRFFAERPEGSVSTLKIQRTQQEDSAVYLCASSLGQDNSPLHFGNGTRLTVT.

Written as DNA, the CDR3 is TGCGCCAGCAGTGGGGGGGGACGTCTTCCTTATGAGCAGTTCTTC. Translating gives CASSGGGRLPYEQFF. V and J are TRBV23-1 and TRBJ2-1; 7 bases are shared with TRBD2. TRBV23-1 is sorted into the ORF group, with uncertain function. The CDR3 consists of 15 residues. V trimming: 5 bases; J trimming: 8 bases; junction bases outside the gene matches: 12.

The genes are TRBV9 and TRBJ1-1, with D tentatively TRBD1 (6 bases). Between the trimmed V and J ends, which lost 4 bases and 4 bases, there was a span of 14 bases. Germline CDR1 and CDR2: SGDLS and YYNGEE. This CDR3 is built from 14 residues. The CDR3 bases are TGTGCCAGCAGCCAACAGGGCTTGAGCACTGAAGCTTTCTTT. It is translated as CASSQQGLSTEAFF.

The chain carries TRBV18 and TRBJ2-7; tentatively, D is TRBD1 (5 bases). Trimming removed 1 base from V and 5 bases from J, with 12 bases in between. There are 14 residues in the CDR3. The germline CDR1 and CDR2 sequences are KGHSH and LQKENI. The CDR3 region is CASSPLLGVHEQYF. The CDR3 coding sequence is TGTGCCAGCTCACCACTTTTAGGGGTCCACGAGCAGTACTTC.

CDR3 residues: CASSLVQGGSQPQHF. The CDR3 coding sequence is TGTGCCAGCAGTTTGGTACAAGGGGGCTCTCAGCCCCAGCATTTT. The chain employs TRBV28 and TRBJ1-5, with 7 bases that match TRBD1. The CDR3 is 15 residues long. The trim removed 3 bases at V and 6 bases at J, leaving 8 bases unmatched. Per the germline V gene, CDR1 is MDHEN and CDR2 is SYDVKM.

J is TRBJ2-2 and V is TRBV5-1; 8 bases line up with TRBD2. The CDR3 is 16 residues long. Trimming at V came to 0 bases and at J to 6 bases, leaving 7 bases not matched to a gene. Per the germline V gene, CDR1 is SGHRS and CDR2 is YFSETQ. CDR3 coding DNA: TGCGCCAGCAGCTTGGTCGGGGGGGCGAGACCCGGGGAGCTGTTTTTT. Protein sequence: CASSLVGGARPGELFF.